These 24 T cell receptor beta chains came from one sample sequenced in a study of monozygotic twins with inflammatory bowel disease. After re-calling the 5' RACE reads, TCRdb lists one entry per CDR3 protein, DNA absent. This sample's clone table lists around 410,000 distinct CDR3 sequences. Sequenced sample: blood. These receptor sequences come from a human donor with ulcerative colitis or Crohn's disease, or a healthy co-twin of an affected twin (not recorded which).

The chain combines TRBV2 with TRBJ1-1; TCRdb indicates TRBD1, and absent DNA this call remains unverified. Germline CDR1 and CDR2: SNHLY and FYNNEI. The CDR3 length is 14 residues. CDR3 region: CASSVTTANTEAFF.

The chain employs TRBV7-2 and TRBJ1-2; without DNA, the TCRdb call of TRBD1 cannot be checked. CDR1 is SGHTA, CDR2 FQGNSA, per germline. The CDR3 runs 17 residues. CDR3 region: CASSYPPHAGFGYGYTF.

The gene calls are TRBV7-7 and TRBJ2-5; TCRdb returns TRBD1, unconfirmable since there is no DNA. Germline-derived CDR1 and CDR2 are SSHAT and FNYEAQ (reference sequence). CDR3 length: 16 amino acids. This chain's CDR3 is CASSPIATGGAETQYF.

The CDR3: CASSQVQIWNEQFF. V and J are TRBV4-2 and TRBJ2-1. There are 14 residues in the CDR3. Germline CDR1 reads LGHNA; CDR2 reads YNFKEQ.

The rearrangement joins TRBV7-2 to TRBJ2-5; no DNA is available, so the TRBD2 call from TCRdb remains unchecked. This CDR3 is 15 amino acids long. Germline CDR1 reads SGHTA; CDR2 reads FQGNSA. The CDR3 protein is CASSSLAGAGETQYF.

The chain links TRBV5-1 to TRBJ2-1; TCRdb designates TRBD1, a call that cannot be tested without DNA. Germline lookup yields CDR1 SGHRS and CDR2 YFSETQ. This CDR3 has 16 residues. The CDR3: CASSSIGTGAINEQFF.

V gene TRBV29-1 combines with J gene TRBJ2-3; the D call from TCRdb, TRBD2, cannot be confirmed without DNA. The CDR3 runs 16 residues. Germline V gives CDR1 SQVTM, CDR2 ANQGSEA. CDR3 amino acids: CSVETRTSGVPDTQYF.

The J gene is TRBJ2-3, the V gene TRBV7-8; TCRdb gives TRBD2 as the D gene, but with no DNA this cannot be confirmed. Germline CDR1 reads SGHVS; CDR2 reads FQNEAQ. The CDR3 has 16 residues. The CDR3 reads CASSGEFSGRTDTQYF.

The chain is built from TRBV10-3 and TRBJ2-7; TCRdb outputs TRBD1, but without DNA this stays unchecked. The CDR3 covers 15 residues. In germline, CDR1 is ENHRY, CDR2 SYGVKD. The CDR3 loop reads CAISDRKGVSYEQYF.

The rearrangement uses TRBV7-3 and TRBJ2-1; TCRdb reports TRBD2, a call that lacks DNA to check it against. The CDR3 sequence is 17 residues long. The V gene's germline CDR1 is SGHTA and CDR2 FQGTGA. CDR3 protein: CASSSGTSGKYYNEQFF.

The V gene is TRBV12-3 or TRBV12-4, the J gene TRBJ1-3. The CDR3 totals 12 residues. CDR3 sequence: CASSYRRNTIYF.

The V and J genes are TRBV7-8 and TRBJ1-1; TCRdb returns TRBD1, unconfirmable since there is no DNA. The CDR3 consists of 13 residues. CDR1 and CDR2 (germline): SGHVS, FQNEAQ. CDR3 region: CASSLGREREAFF. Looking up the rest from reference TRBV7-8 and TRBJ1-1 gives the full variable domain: GAGVSQSPRYKVAKRGQDVALRCDPISGHVSLFWYQQALGQGPEFLTYFQNEAQLDKSGLPSDRFFAERPEGSVSTLKIQRTQQEDSAVYLCASSLGREREAFFGQGTRLTVV.

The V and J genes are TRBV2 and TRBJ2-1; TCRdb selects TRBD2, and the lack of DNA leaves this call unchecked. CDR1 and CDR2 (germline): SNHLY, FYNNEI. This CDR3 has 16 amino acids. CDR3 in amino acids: CASSARLAGGYNEQFF. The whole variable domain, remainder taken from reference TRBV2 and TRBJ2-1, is EPEVTQTPSHQVTQMGQEVILRCVPISNHLYFYWYRQILGQKVEFLVSFYNNEISEKSEIFDDQFSVERPDGSNFTLKIRSTKLEDSAMYFCASSARLAGGYNEQFFGPGTRLTVL.

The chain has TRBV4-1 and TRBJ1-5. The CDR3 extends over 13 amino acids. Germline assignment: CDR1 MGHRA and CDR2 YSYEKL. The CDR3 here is CASSQYESGPQHF.

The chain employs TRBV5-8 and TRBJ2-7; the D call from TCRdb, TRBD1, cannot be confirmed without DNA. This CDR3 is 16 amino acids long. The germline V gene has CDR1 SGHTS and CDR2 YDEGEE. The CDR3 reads CASSPRHGTASYEQYF.

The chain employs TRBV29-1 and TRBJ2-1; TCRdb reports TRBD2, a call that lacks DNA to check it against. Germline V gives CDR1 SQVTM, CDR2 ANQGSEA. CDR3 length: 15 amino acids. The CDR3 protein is CSVPPRTSSYNEQFF.

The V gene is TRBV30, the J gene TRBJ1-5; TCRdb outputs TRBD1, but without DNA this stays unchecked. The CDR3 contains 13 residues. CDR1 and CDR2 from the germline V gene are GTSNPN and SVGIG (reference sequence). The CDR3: CAWGQGAGQPQHF.

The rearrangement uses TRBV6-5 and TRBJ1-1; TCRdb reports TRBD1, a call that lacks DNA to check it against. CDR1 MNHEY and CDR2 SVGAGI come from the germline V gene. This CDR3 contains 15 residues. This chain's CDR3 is CASSYSDRRRTEAFF.

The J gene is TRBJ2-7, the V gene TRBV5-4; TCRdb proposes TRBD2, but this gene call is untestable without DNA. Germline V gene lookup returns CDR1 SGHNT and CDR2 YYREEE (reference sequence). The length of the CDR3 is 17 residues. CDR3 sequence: CASSLGSARGIGNEQYF.

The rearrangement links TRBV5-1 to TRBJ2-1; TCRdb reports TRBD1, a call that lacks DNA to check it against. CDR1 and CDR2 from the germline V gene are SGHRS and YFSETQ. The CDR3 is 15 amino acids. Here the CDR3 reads CASSLVGTPNNEQFF.

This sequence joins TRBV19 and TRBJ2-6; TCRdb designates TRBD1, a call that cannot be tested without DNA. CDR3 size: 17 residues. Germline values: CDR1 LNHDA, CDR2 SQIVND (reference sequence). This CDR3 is CASSTPGQSAGANVLTF.

CDR3 protein: CASSATGWGNQPQHF. The chain has TRBV7-9 and TRBJ1-5; TCRdb returns TRBD1, unconfirmable since there is no DNA. Per germline, CDR1 SEHNR and CDR2 FQNEAQ (reference sequence). The CDR3 runs 15 residues.

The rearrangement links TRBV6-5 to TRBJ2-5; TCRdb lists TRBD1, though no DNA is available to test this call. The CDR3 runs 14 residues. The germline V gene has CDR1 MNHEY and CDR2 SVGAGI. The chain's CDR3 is CASSYAGGRETQYF.

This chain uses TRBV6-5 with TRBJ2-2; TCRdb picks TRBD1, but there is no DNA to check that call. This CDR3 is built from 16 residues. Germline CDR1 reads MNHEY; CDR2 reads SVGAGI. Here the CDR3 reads CASSSRTGGPTGELFF.